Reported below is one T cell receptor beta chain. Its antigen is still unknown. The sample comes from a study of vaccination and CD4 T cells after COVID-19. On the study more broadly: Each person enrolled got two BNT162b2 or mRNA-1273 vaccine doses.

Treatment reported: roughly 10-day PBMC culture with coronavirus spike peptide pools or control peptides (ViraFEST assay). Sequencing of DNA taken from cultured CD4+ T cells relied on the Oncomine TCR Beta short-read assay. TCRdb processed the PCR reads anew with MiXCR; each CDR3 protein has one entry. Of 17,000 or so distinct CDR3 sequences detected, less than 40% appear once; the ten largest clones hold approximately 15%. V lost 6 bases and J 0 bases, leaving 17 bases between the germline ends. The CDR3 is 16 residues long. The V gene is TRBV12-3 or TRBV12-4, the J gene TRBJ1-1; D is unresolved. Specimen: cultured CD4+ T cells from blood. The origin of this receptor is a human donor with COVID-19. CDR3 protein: CASSAMRDVMNTEAFF. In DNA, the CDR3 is TGTGCCAGCAGCGCAATGCGAGACGTAATGAACACTGAAGCTTTCTTT.